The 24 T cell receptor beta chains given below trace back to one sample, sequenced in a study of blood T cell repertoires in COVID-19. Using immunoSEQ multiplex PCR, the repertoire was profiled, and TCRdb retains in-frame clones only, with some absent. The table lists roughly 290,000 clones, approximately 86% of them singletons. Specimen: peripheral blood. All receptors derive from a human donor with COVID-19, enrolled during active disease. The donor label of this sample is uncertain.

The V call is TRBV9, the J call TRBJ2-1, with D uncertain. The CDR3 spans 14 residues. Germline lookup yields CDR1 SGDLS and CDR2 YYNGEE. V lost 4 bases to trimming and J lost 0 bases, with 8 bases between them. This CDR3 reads CASSSRGSYNEQFF. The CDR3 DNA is TGTGCCAGCAGCTCTCGAGGCTCCTACAATGAGCAGTTCTTC.

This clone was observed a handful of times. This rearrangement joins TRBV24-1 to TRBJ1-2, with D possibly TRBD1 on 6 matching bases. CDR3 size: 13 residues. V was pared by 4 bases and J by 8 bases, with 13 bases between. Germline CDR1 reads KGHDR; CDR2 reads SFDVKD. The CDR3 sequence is CATSEENRDGYTF. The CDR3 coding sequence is TGTGCCACCAGTGAAGAAAACAGGGACGGCTACACCTTC.

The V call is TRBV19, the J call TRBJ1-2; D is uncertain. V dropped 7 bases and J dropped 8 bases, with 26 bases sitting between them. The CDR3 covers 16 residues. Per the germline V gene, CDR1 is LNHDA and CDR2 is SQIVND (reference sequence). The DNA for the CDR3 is TGTGCCAGTACCCCGACCCCGGAGCCACCACTAAGGGGCTACACCTTC. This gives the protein CASTPTPEPPLRGYTF.

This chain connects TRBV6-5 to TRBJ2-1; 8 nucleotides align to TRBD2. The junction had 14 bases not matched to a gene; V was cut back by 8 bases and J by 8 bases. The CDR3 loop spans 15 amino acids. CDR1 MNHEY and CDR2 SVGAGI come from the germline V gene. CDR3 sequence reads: CASSRYTSGGDEQFF. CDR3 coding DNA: TGTGCCAGCTCAAGGTACACTAGCGGAGGGGATGAGCAGTTCTTC.

Here the CDR3 DNA reads TGTGCCAGCGGCCCGGGACACTATAATGAAAAACTGTTTTTT. It yields the protein CASGPGHYNEKLFF. The chain employs TRBV28 and TRBJ1-4; perhaps TRBD1 as D (6 bases). V lost 8 bases and J lost 4, with 14 bases in between. Germline CDR1 is MDHEN and CDR2 is SYDVKM. The length of the CDR3 is 14 residues.

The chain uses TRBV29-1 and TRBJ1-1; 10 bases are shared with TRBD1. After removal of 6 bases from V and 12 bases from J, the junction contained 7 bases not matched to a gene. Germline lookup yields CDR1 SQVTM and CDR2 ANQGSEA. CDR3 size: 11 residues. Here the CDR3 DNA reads TGCAGCGTCGAGACAGGGGGCCATCCTTTCTTT. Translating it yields CSVETGGHPFF.

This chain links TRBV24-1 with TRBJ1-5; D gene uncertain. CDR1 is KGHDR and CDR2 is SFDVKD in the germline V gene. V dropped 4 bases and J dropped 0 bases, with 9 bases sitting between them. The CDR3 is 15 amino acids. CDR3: CATSDPTYSNQPQHF. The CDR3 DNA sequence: TGTGCCACCAGTGACCCCACTTATAGCAATCAGCCCCAGCATTTT.

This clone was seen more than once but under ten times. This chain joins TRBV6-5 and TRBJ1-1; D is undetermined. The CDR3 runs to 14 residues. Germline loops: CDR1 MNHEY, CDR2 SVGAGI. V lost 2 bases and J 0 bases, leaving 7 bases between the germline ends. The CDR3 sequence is CASSYREVNTEAFF. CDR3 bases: TGTGCCAGCAGTTACAGGGAGGTGAACACTGAAGCTTTCTTT.

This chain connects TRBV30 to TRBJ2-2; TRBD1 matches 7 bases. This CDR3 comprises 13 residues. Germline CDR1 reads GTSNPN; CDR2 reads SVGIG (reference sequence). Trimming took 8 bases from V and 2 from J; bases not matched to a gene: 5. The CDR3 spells CAHRDRNTGELFF. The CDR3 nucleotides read TGTGCCCACCGGGACAGAAACACCGGGGAGCTGTTTTTT. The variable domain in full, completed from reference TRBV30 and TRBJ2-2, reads SQTIHQWPATLVQPVGSPLSLECTVEGTSNPNLYWYRQAAGRGLQLLFYSVGIGQISSEVPQNLSASRPQDRQFILSSKKLLLSDSGFYLCAHRDRNTGELFFGEGSRLTVL.

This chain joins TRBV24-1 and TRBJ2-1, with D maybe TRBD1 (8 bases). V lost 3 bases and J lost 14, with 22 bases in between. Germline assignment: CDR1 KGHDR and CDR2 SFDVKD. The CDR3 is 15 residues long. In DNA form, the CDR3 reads TGTGCCACCAGTGATGGGGGGGACAGGTTGCGTGGGGAGTTCTTC. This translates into CATSDGGDRLRGEFF.

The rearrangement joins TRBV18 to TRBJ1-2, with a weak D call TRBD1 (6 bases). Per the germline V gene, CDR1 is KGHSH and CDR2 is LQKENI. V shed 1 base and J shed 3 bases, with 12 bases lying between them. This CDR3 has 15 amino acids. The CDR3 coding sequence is TGTGCCAGCTCACCACTGATGGGACAAGACTATGGCTACACCTTC. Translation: CASSPLMGQDYGYTF.

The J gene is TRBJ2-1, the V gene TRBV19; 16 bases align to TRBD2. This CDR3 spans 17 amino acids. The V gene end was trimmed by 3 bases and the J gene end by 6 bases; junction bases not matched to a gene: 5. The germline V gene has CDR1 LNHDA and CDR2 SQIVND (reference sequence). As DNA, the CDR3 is TGTGCCAGTAGTATGGGGACTAGCGGGAGGGCATCCAATGAGCAGTTCTTC. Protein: CASSMGTSGRASNEQFF.

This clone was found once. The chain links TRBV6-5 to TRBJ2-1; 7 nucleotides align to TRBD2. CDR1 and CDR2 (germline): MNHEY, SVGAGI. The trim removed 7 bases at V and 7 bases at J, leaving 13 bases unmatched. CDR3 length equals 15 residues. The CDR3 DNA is TGTGCCAGCACCAACGGGCGGGAGTGGTTGAATGAGCAGTTCTTC. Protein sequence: CASTNGREWLNEQFF.

The CDR3 here is CASSFDQAIEAFF. The CDR3 DNA reads TGTGCCAGCAGCTTTGACCAGGCAATTGAAGCTTTCTTT. The chain recombines TRBV11-2 with TRBJ1-1; no clear D. CDR3 size: 13 residues. Germline lookup yields CDR1 SGHAT and CDR2 FQNNGV. The germline V and J ends were trimmed by 3 bases and 7 bases, with 12 bases remaining between them. Full variable domain (outside the CDR3, taken from reference TRBV11-2 and TRBJ1-1): EAGVAQSPRYKIIEKRQSVAFWCNPISGHATLYWYQQILGQGPKLLIQFQNNGVVDDSQLPKDRFSAERLKGVDSTLKIQPAKLEDSAVYLCASSFDQAIEAFFGQGTRLTVV.

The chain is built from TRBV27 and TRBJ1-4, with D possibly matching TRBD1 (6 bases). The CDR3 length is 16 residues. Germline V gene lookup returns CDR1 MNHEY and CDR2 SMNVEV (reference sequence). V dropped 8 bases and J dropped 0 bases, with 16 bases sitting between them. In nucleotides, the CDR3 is TGTGCCAGCGGGTACCCTACAGGGCCAACTAATGAAAAACTGTTTTTT. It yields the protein CASGYPTGPTNEKLFF.

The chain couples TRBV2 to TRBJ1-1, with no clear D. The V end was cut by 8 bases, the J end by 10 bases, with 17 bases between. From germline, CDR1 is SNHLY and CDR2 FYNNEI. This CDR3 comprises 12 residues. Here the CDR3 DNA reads TGTGCCAGCTCGATGGGGTTTGGAGGAGCTTTCTTT. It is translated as CASSMGFGGAFF. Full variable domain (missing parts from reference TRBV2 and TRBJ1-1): EPEVTQTPSHQVTQMGQEVILRCVPISNHLYFYWYRQILGQKVEFLVSFYNNEISEKSEIFDDQFSVERPDGSNFTLKIRSTKLEDSAMYFCASSMGFGGAFFGQGTRLTVV.

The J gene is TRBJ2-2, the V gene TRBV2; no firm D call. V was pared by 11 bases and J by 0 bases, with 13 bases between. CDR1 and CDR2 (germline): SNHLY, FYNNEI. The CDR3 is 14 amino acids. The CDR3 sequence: CAGRRAPNTGELFF. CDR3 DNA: TGTGCCGGCCGGAGAGCTCCGAACACCGGGGAGCTGTTTTTT.

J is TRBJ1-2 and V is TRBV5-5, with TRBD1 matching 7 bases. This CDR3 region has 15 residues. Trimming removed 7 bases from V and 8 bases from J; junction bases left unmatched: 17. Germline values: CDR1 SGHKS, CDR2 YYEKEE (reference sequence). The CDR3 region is CASPGPETGDIGYTF. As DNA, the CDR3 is TGTGCCAGCCCGGGCCCGGAAACAGGGGATATCGGCTACACCTTC.

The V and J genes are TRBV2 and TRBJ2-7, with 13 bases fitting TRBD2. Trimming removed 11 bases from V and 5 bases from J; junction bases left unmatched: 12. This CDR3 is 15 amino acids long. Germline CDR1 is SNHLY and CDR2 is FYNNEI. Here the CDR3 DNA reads TGTGCCCTTCAAAGGACTAGCGGGAGATTGGACGAGCAGTACTTC. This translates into CALQRTSGRLDEQYF.

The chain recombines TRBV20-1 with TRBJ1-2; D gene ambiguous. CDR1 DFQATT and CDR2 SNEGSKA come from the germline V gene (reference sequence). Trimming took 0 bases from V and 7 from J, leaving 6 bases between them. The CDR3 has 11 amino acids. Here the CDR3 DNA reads TGCAGTGCTAGAGAATTCCGTGGCTACACCTTC. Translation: CSAREFRGYTF.

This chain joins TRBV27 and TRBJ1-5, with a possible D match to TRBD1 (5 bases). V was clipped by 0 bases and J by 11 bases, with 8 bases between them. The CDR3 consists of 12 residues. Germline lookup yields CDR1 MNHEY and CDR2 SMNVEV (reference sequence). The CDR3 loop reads CASSLSGGSQHF. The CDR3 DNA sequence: TGTGCCAGCAGTTTATCGGGGGGGTCCCAGCATTTT.

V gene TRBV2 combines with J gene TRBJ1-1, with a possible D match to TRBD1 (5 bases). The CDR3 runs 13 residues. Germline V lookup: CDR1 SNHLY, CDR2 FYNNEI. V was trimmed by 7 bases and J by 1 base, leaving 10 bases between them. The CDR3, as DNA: TGTGCCAGCAAGACAGTGCCGAACACTGAAGCTTTCTTT. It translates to CASKTVPNTEAFF.

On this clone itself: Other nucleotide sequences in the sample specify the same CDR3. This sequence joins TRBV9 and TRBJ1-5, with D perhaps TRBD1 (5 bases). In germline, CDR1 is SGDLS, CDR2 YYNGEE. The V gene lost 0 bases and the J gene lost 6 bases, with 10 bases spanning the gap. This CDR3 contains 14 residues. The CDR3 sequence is CASSVGTGGQPQHF. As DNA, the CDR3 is TGTGCCAGCAGCGTAGGGACCGGGGGTCAGCCCCAGCATTTT.

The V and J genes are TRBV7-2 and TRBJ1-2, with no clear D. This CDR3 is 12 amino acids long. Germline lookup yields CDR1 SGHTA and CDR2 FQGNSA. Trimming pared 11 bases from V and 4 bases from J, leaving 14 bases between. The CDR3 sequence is CAVGDRSYGYTF. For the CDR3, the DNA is TGTGCCGTCGGGGATCGGAGCTATGGCTACACCTTC.